Presented here are 12 T cell receptor beta chains from one specimen sequenced in a study of T cells in Graves' hyperthyroidism and ophthalmopathy. RNA transcripts gave rise to amplified TCR beta CDR3 regions. TCR CDR3 underwent first-round RT-PCR with the HTBI primer set. TCRdb recomputed calls from the multiplex PCR reads with MiXCR, one row per CDR3 protein. The sample carries about 530,000 distinct CDR3 sequences, about 15% recorded once. The sequencing input was blood. These receptors came from a woman aged 18-29 years with Graves' ophthalmopathy.

The genes are TRBV7-9 and TRBJ2-2; TRBD2 aligns across 10 bases. Germline V gives CDR1 SEHNR, CDR2 FQNEAQ (reference sequence). CDR3 length: 17 residues. V trimming: 4 bases; J trimming: 7 bases; junction bases outside the gene matches: 12. The CDR3, as DNA: TGTGCCAGCAGCTCCCAGAGGCTAGCGGGAGCGGGCGGGGAGCTGTTTTTT. Encoded protein: CASSSQRLAGAGGELFF.

This clonotype was seen repeatedly, ten times or more. This sequence joins TRBV30 and TRBJ1-1; D is ambiguous. Germline loops: CDR1 GTSNPN, CDR2 SVGIG (reference sequence). Trimming took off 8 bases at V and 0 bases at J, with 10 bases between the two ends. This CDR3 has 12 amino acids. CDR3 loop: CAQGRMNTEAFF. The DNA of the CDR3 is TGTGCCCAAGGACGGATGAACACTGAAGCTTTCTTT.

This clonotype was counted ten times or more. CDR3 DNA sequence: TGCAGCGTTTGGGACAGGGGACCTTTAGGCTCTTTCTTT. Its translation: CSVWDRGPLGSFF. The chain recombines TRBV29-1 with TRBJ1-1, with 10 nucleotides matching TRBD1. V lost 5 bases and J lost 12; bases outside the gene matches: 12. This CDR3 spans 13 amino acids. Germline assignment: CDR1 SQVTM and CDR2 ANQGSEA.

This clonotype has ten or more counts. The chain uses TRBV7-8 and TRBJ2-7, with TRBD1 as a possible D gene (5 bases). The V gene lost 5 bases and the J gene lost 2 bases, with 16 bases spanning the gap. The CDR3 is made up of 15 amino acids. Germline values: CDR1 SGHVS, CDR2 FQNEAQ. The CDR3 DNA sequence: TGTGCCAGCAGCCTTGGATCATTCAGGGCCTACGAGCAGTACTTC. Translating gives CASSLGSFRAYEQYF.

The table lists this clonotype with many counts. The rearrangement links TRBV5-1 to TRBJ2-3; TRBD1 or TRBD2 may be the D gene (5 bases each). The CDR3 covers 13 residues. V was trimmed by 4 bases and J by 2 bases, leaving 8 bases between them. Germline V gives CDR1 SGHRS, CDR2 YFSETQ. The CDR3 loop reads CASSPGHTDTQYF. In DNA, the CDR3 is TGCGCCAGCAGCCCGGGGCACACAGATACGCAGTATTTT.

This clonotype was seen ten or more times. The chain joins TRBV20-1 to TRBJ2-1; TRBD2 aligns across 10 bases. Losses at the gene ends were 4 bases for V and 9 bases for J; bases not matched to a gene: 9. CDR3 length: 14 amino acids. Germline V gives CDR1 DFQATT, CDR2 SNEGSKA (reference sequence). The CDR3 loop is CSATVGLARVEQFF. CDR3 DNA sequence: TGCAGTGCTACGGTGGGACTAGCGCGTGTTGAGCAGTTCTTC.

This clonotype was seen a handful of times. This chain joins TRBV7-9 and TRBJ2-7; D call uncertain. This CDR3 spans 15 amino acids. V lost 2 bases to trimming and J lost 2 bases, with 13 bases between them. Germline CDR1 SEHNR, CDR2 FQNEAQ (reference sequence). This chain's CDR3 is CASSLKAGFPYEQYF. CDR3 DNA sequence: TGTGCCAGCAGCTTAAAGGCAGGCTTTCCCTACGAGCAGTACTTC.

This clonotype was seen ten or more times. The CDR3 spells CASSSPTSGRATEQFF. In DNA form, the CDR3 reads TGTGCCAGCAGTTCCCCGACTAGCGGGAGGGCCACTGAGCAGTTCTTC. This chain links TRBV12-3 or TRBV12-4 with TRBJ2-1; 14 nucleotides agree with TRBD2. The CDR3 contains 16 residues. Germline trimming cut 4 bases from V and 9 bases from J; bases unmatched to any gene: 8.

The V call is TRBV5-6, the J call TRBJ2-1; 9 bases align to TRBD1. V shed 0 bases, J shed 4 bases, and the junction held 8 bases outside the gene matches. Germline V gene lookup returns CDR1 SGHDT and CDR2 YYEEEE. This CDR3 has 17 residues. Written as DNA, the CDR3 is TGTGCCAGCAGCTTGGCCTTCCCCGGGACAGGGTACAATGAGCAGTTCTTC. It translates to CASSLAFPGTGYNEQFF.

This clonotype was seen repeatedly, ten times or more. The chain joins TRBV20-1 to TRBJ2-1; 9 positions agree with TRBD2. CDR3 length: 15 amino acids. V shed 1 base and J 4 bases; nucleotides not matched to a gene: 5. Germline V gives CDR1 DFQATT, CDR2 SNEGSKA (reference sequence). CDR3 loop: CSARALAGPYNEQFF. CDR3 in DNA: TGCAGTGCTAGAGCTCTAGCGGGACCTTACAATGAGCAGTTCTTC.

The sample holds many counts of this clonotype. The V and J genes are TRBV3-1 and TRBJ2-7; D is perhaps TRBD1 or TRBD2 (5 bases each). Germline CDR1 and CDR2: LGHDT and YNNKEL (reference sequence). There are 13 residues in the CDR3. V lost 4 bases and J 3 bases, leaving 10 bases between the germline ends. CDR3 sequence (DNA): TGTGCCAGCAGCCGAGGGGAGATCTACGAGCAGTACTTC. It specifies CASSRGEIYEQYF.

The rearrangement uses TRBV11-2 and TRBJ2-3; 12 positions agree with TRBD2. The CDR3 extends over 16 amino acids. Trimming at V came to 2 bases and at J to 6 bases, leaving 6 bases not matched to a gene. Looked up from germline, CDR1 is SGHAT and CDR2 is FQNNGV. CDR3 nucleotide sequence: TGTGCCAGCAGCTTACCTAGCGGGGGGGCCGATGATACGCAGTATTTT. Encoded protein: CASSLPSGGADDTQYF.